Listed below are T cell receptor beta chains from one sample, sequenced in a study of blood T cell repertoires in COVID-19. Method: immunoSEQ multiplex PCR; TCRdb's copy keeps in-frame clones and lacks some. The sample has under 200,000 clones, about 83% seen once. The sequencing sample was made of PBMCs or T cells enriched from blood (not recorded which). These receptors were collected from a man aged 35-49 years with acute COVID-19. CDR3s include the opening cysteine and the closing phenylalanine or tryptophan. Each record gives: clone size, J gene, D gene, V gene, CDR3 protein, CDR3 DNA. D genes are given only for firm matches. The listing skips clone size in some rows; elsewhere it reads once, few, many or a size class.

clone_size: .; j_call: TRBJ1-4; d_call: TRBD1; v_call: TRBV24-1; cdr3_aa: CATSEASTGFGENEKLFF; cdr3_nt: TGTGCCACCAGTGAAGCTTCGACAGGGTTTGGAGAGAATGAAAAACTGTTTTTT
clone_size: .; j_call: TRBJ2-5; d_call: .; v_call: TRBV4-2; cdr3_aa: CASSRKGVGETQYF; cdr3_nt: TGTGCCAGCAGCCGAAAGGGGGTCGGGGAGACCCAGTACTTC
clone_size: .; j_call: TRBJ1-2; d_call: .; v_call: TRBV30; cdr3_aa: CAWSPNSFLWTEGSYTF; cdr3_nt: TGTGCCTGGAGTCCAAACTCTTTCCTTTGGACAGAGGGAAGCTACACCTTC
clone_size: few; j_call: TRBJ1-2; d_call: .; v_call: TRBV21-1; cdr3_aa: CASKGCRAYGYTF; cdr3_nt: TGTGCCAGCAAAGGGTGCAGGGCTTATGGCTACACCTTC
clone_size: .; j_call: TRBJ2-5; d_call: TRBD1; v_call: TRBV4-2; cdr3_aa: CASSQGAGQGQETQYF; cdr3_nt: TGTGCCAGCAGCCAAGGGGCAGGACAGGGCCAAGAGACCCAGTACTTC
clone_size: .; j_call: TRBJ2-7; d_call: .; v_call: TRBV28; cdr3_aa: CASSDRGEQYF; cdr3_nt: TGTGCCAGCAGTGACCGGGGCGAGCAGTACTTC
clone_size: .; j_call: TRBJ2-7; d_call: .; v_call: TRBV30; cdr3_aa: CAWSPGGYEQYF; cdr3_nt: TGTGCCTGGAGCCCCGGGGGCTACGAGCAGTACTTC
clone_size: few; j_call: TRBJ2-1; d_call: TRBD2; v_call: TRBV5-1; cdr3_aa: CASSLVAGSLNEQFF; cdr3_nt: TGCGCCAGCAGCTTGGTAGCGGGGTCTCTCAATGAGCAGTTCTTC
clone_size: .; j_call: TRBJ2-7; d_call: .; v_call: TRBV7-6; cdr3_aa: CASSPGELTYEQYF; cdr3_nt: TGTGCCAGCAGCCCGGGGGAGCTGACCTACGAGCAGTACTTC
clone_size: .; j_call: TRBJ2-3; d_call: TRBD2; v_call: TRBV6-4; cdr3_aa: CASSLGSGSGDTQYF; cdr3_nt: TGTGCCAGCTCCCTGGGTAGCGGGAGTGGCGATACGCAGTATTTT
clone_size: .; j_call: TRBJ2-3; d_call: .; v_call: TRBV6-1; cdr3_aa: CASSEYIGGSTDTQYF; cdr3_nt: TGTGCCAGCAGTGAATATATAGGCGGGAGCACAGATACGCAGTATTTT
clone_size: .; j_call: TRBJ1-5; d_call: .; v_call: TRBV29-1; cdr3_aa: CSVVWRRNQPQHF; cdr3_nt: TGCAGCGTTGTTTGGCGGCGAAATCAGCCCCAGCATTTT
clone_size: .; j_call: TRBJ2-1; d_call: .; v_call: TRBV5-8; cdr3_aa: CASSKQGGLLNEQFF; cdr3_nt: TGTGCCAGCAGCAAACAGGGGGGACTACTTAATGAGCAGTTCTTC
clone_size: once; j_call: TRBJ2-1; d_call: .; v_call: TRBV2; cdr3_aa: CASSEPRGYNEQFF; cdr3_nt: TGTGCCAGCAGTGAACCTAGAGGCTACAATGAGCAGTTCTTC
clone_size: few; j_call: TRBJ1-2; d_call: .; v_call: TRBV19; cdr3_aa: CASSIGSFAGGYTF; cdr3_nt: TGTGCCAGTAGTATTGGCTCCTTCGCGGGAGGCTACACCTTC
clone_size: .; j_call: TRBJ1-1; d_call: .; v_call: TRBV27; cdr3_aa: CASRGTLETEAFF; cdr3_nt: TGTGCCAGCAGGGGGACTTTGGAGACTGAAGCTTTCTTT
clone_size: .; j_call: TRBJ2-6; d_call: .; v_call: TRBV2; cdr3_aa: CASSGEGARRSGANVLTF; cdr3_nt: TGTGCCAGCAGTGGAGAGGGAGCTAGGCGGTCTGGGGCCAACGTCCTGACTTTC
clone_size: .; j_call: TRBJ2-7; d_call: .; v_call: TRBV5-6; cdr3_aa: CASSLGRGIHEQYF; cdr3_nt: TGTGCCAGCAGCTTGGGTAGGGGAATCCACGAGCAGTACTTC
clone_size: few; j_call: TRBJ2-5; d_call: .; v_call: TRBV4-2; cdr3_aa: CASSQEQGGRETQYF; cdr3_nt: TGTGCCAGCAGCCAAGAACAGGGAGGGAGAGAGACCCAGTACTTC
clone_size: .; j_call: TRBJ2-2; d_call: .; v_call: TRBV13; cdr3_aa: CASGSGAAGELFF; cdr3_nt: TGTGCCAGCGGCTCAGGGGCGGCCGGGGAGCTGTTTTTT
clone_size: .; j_call: TRBJ1-1; d_call: .; v_call: TRBV28; cdr3_aa: CASSLRGGTEAFF; cdr3_nt: TGTGCCAGCAGTTTAAGAGGGGGCACTGAAGCTTTCTTT
clone_size: once; j_call: TRBJ1-1; d_call: .; v_call: TRBV20-1; cdr3_aa: CSAPPGKRPHF; cdr3_nt: TGCAGTGCTCCTCCGGGAAAACGCCCACATTTT
clone_size: once; j_call: TRBJ2-1; d_call: TRBD1; v_call: TRBV6-5; cdr3_aa: CASGRQGTYNEQFF; cdr3_nt: TGTGCCAGCGGAAGACAGGGGACCTACAATGAGCAGTTCTTC
clone_size: .; j_call: TRBJ1-5; d_call: .; v_call: TRBV18; cdr3_aa: CASSLERGSEQPQHF; cdr3_nt: TGTGCCAGCTCCCTTGAAAGGGGGTCAGAACAGCCCCAGCATTTT
clone_size: .; j_call: TRBJ1-5; d_call: .; v_call: TRBV5-4; cdr3_aa: CASSNGGSNQPQHF; cdr3_nt: TGTGCCAGCAGCAACGGCGGCAGTAATCAGCCCCAGCATTTT
clone_size: .; j_call: TRBJ1-4; d_call: .; v_call: TRBV15; cdr3_aa: CATSRDLASNEKLFF; cdr3_nt: TGTGCCACCAGCAGAGATTTAGCCTCAAATGAAAAACTGTTTTTT
clone_size: .; j_call: TRBJ1-1; d_call: TRBD1; v_call: TRBV5-1; cdr3_aa: CASSLFGTGATEAFF; cdr3_nt: TGCGCCAGCAGCTTGTTTGGGACAGGGGCCACTGAAGCTTTCTTT
clone_size: .; j_call: TRBJ2-7; d_call: TRBD2; v_call: TRBV11-2; cdr3_aa: CASSYLAGGWEQYF; cdr3_nt: TGTGCCAGCAGCTACTTAGCGGGAGGATGGGAGCAGTACTTC
clone_size: .; j_call: TRBJ2-1; d_call: TRBD2; v_call: TRBV7-6; cdr3_aa: CASSSTGTRVWNEQFF; cdr3_nt: TGTGCCAGCAGCTCCACCGGGACTAGGGTGTGGAATGAGCAGTTCTTC
clone_size: .; j_call: TRBJ1-5; d_call: TRBD1; v_call: TRBV5-1; cdr3_aa: CASSFLLLTGEVSNQPQHF; cdr3_nt: TGCGCCAGCAGCTTCCTATTACTGACAGGGGAGGTGAGCAATCAGCCCCAGCATTTT
clone_size: .; j_call: TRBJ2-7; d_call: TRBD2; v_call: TRBV10-3; cdr3_aa: CAISGTSGRDVLYEQYF; cdr3_nt: TGTGCCATCAGCGGGACTAGCGGGAGGGATGTCCTCTACGAGCAGTACTTC
clone_size: .; j_call: TRBJ2-1; d_call: .; v_call: TRBV28; cdr3_aa: CASRSGLSYNEQFF; cdr3_nt: TGTGCCAGCAGAAGCGGGCTCTCCTACAATGAGCAGTTCTTC
clone_size: .; j_call: TRBJ1-5; d_call: .; v_call: TRBV19; cdr3_aa: CASSSWGGNQPQHF; cdr3_nt: TGTGCCAGTAGTTCCTGGGGGGGAAATCAGCCCCAGCATTTT
clone_size: once; j_call: TRBJ2-5; d_call: .; v_call: TRBV5-5; cdr3_aa: CASSYRQRETQYF; cdr3_nt: TGTGCCAGCAGCTATAGACAGCGAGAGACCCAGTACTTC
clone_size: .; j_call: TRBJ2-2; d_call: .; v_call: TRBV9; cdr3_aa: CASSVATNPNTGELFF; cdr3_nt: TGTGCCAGCAGCGTCGCGACAAATCCGAACACCGGGGAGCTGTTTTTT
clone_size: .; j_call: TRBJ2-3; d_call: .; v_call: TRBV5-4; cdr3_aa: CASSLVAGSTDTQYF; cdr3_nt: TGTGCCAGCAGCTTGGTGGCGGGTAGCACAGATACGCAGTATTTT
clone_size: .; j_call: TRBJ2-3; d_call: .; v_call: TRBV29-1; cdr3_aa: CSVEGGSTDTQYF; cdr3_nt: TGCAGCGTTGAAGGCGGGAGCACAGATACGCAGTATTTT
clone_size: .; j_call: TRBJ1-2; d_call: .; v_call: TRBV14; cdr3_aa: CASSQGIRDGVGYTF; cdr3_nt: TGTGCCAGCAGCCAAGGTATCAGGGATGGCGTTGGCTACACCTTC
clone_size: .; j_call: TRBJ1-5; d_call: .; v_call: TRBV7-9; cdr3_aa: CASSLDGGNEPQHF; cdr3_nt: TGTGCCAGCAGCTTAGATGGAGGGAACGAGCCCCAGCATTTT
clone_size: .; j_call: TRBJ2-7; d_call: .; v_call: TRBV6-1; cdr3_aa: CASSEVWGRGTYEQYF; cdr3_nt: TGTGCCAGCAGTGAAGTTTGGGGCAGGGGAACCTACGAGCAGTACTTC